These 31 T cell receptor beta chains were sequenced from one sample in a study of OX40 agonist ivuxolimab in advanced cancers. TCRdb's table, derived via immunoSEQ multiplex PCR, lists solely in-frame clones and lacks some. Of 44,000 or so clones in the sample, more than 65% were seen once. Sequences were derived from CD4+ or CD8+ T cells sorted from blood, sampled in a trial of the OX40 agonist ivuxolimab. The receptors were sampled from an adult with an advanced solid tumor such as melanoma, head and neck, liver or kidney cancer.

The chain has TRBV5-4 and TRBJ2-2, with D possibly matching TRBD1 (5 bases). The ends were cut back, 6 bases at V and 2 bases at J, with 17 bases in the middle. CDR1 and CDR2 from the germline V gene are SGHNT and YYREEE (reference sequence). There are 16 residues in the CDR3. DNA for the CDR3: TGTGCCAGCACTACCCGAAGGCAGGGTAACACCGGGGAGCTGTTTTTT. Translated, it gives CASTTRRQGNTGELFF.

The rearrangement joins TRBV4-1 to TRBJ2-2; D possibly corresponds to TRBD1 (6 bases). Germline lookup yields CDR1 MGHRA and CDR2 YSYEKL. The ends were cut back, 1 base at V and 1 base at J, with 13 bases in the middle. This CDR3 has 17 residues. The CDR3 nucleotides are TGCGCCAGCAGCCAAGTAGTCGGGACAAAGAACACCGGGGAGCTGTTTTTT. It is translated as CASSQVVGTKNTGELFF.

This clone appeared a single time. V and J are TRBV28 and TRBJ1-1; D is perhaps TRBD1 (5 bases). CDR1 and CDR2 from the germline V gene are MDHEN and SYDVKM. Trimming removed 2 bases at V and 5 bases at J, with 9 bases between. The CDR3 is 13 residues long. The CDR3 is CASSLQGRTEAFF. Written as DNA, the CDR3 is TGTGCCAGCAGTTTACAGGGAAGGACTGAAGCTTTCTTT.

In this sample, this clone turned up once. The V call is TRBV4-3, the J call TRBJ1-2; maybe TRBD1 (6 bases). The CDR3 runs 17 residues. Germline V lookup: CDR1 LGHNA, CDR2 YSLEER. V was clipped by 2 bases and J by 3 bases, with 19 bases between them. DNA of the CDR3: TGCGCCAGCAGCCAATCTTTGAAACAGGGTAGTGACTATGGCTACACCTTC. This gives the protein CASSQSLKQGSDYGYTF.

The V and J genes are TRBV7-9 and TRBJ1-2, with TRBD1 matching 8 bases. Germline V gives CDR1 SEHNR, CDR2 FQNEAQ (reference sequence). The CDR3 consists of 14 residues. Unmatched junction bases numbered 9, after V lost 4 bases and J lost 8 bases. The CDR3 DNA reads TGTGCCAGCAGCTCATCGACAGGGGAGAGGGGCTACACCTTC. Amino acids: CASSSSTGERGYTF.

The rearrangement joins TRBV9 to TRBJ1-2; tentative D call: TRBD1 (5 bases). The CDR3 totals 10 residues. Germline CDR1 SGDLS, CDR2 YYNGEE. The CDR3 DNA is TGTGCGGCGACAGAAAGCCGCTACACCTTC. Translating gives CAATESRYTF.

This chain connects TRBV2 to TRBJ1-1; tentatively, D is TRBD1 (6 bases). The CDR3 runs to 12 residues. Looked up from germline, CDR1 is SNHLY and CDR2 is FYNNEI. V lost 4 bases and J lost 8, with 11 bases in between. The CDR3 here is CASSVHGTEAFF. CDR3 DNA: TGTGCCAGCAGTGTCCACGGGACAGAAGCTTTCTTT.

This sequence joins TRBV5-1 and TRBJ1-6, with TRBD1 matching 9 bases. The germline gives CDR1 SGHRS, CDR2 YFSETQ. V lost 0 bases and J lost 9; bases outside the gene matches: 4. CDR3 length: 15 amino acids. CDR3 sequence (DNA): TGCGCCAGCAGCTTGGGACAGGGGGAGAGTTCACCCCTCCACTTT. Protein: CASSLGQGESSPLHF.

The J gene is TRBJ2-2, the V gene TRBV5-4; D perhaps matches TRBD2 (5 bases). The CDR3 has 13 amino acids. Germline V gene data show CDR1 as SGHNT and CDR2 as YYREEE (reference sequence). The V end lost 9 bases, the J end lost 4 bases, and 13 bases lay between the germline ends. Written as DNA, the CDR3 is TGTGCCACTGCGCCTCGGGGCACCGGGGAGCTGTTTTTT. It is translated as CATAPRGTGELFF.

The CDR3 is CASSYGQGRGGTEAFF. CDR3 DNA sequence: TGTGCCAGCAGCTATGGACAGGGGCGTGGAGGCACTGAAGCTTTCTTT. The V gene is TRBV7-2, the J gene TRBJ1-1; 9 bases agree with TRBD1. V dropped 4 bases and J dropped 4; count of bases not matched to a gene: 10. The CDR3 is 16 residues long. The germline CDR1 and CDR2 sequences are SGHTA and FQGNSA.

This chain links TRBV7-7 with TRBJ2-2; TRBD1 is a possible D gene (6 bases). Trimming removed 5 bases from V and 7 bases from J, with 17 bases in between. Germline CDR1 reads SSHAT; CDR2 reads FNYEAQ (reference sequence). The CDR3 is 15 residues long. DNA for the CDR3: TGTGCCAGCAGCGTACAGGGTGGTACGAGCGGGGAGCTGTTTTTT. It translates to CASSVQGGTSGELFF.

V and J are TRBV5-1 and TRBJ2-1; D possibly corresponds to TRBD1 (5 bases). The germline V and J ends were trimmed by 4 bases and 6 bases, with 17 bases remaining between them. This CDR3 is built from 15 residues. Germline V CDR1 and CDR2: SGHRS, YFSETQ. CDR3 residues: CASSVHRIDGNEQFF. The CDR3 coding sequence is TGCGCCAGCAGCGTCCACAGGATCGATGGCAATGAGCAGTTCTTC. The full variable domain, completed using reference TRBV5-1 and TRBJ2-1, is KAGVTQTPRYLIKTRGQQVTLSCSPISGHRSVSWYQQTPGQGLQFLFEYFSETQRNKGNFPGRFSGRQFSNSRSEMNVSTLELGDSALYLCASSVHRIDGNEQFFGPGTRLTVL.

The V gene is TRBV18, the J gene TRBJ1-2; no definite D call. The germline gives CDR1 KGHSH, CDR2 LQKENI. The CDR3 extends over 16 amino acids. The V end lost 6 bases, the J end lost 6 bases, and 23 bases lay between the germline ends. The CDR3 loop is CASSPQVREGKNGYTF. The CDR3 coding sequence is TGTGCCAGCTCCCCTCAGGTGAGGGAAGGGAAAAATGGCTACACCTTC.

This chain uses TRBV5-4 with TRBJ2-5; no reliable D call. The CDR3 loop spans 13 amino acids. The V and J ends lost 0 bases and 5 bases respectively, with 8 bases between them. Germline-derived CDR1 and CDR2 are SGHNT and YYREEE (reference sequence). The chain's CDR3 is CASSLGPPETQYF. CDR3 DNA: TGTGCCAGCAGCTTGGGCCCCCCGGAGACCCAGTACTTC.

The V gene is TRBV5-8, the J gene TRBJ1-2; D is possibly TRBD1 (5 bases). This CDR3 contains 13 residues. Germline CDR1 SGHTS, CDR2 YDEGEE. Trimming took 3 bases from V and 8 from J, leaving 14 bases between them. The CDR3 loop is CASSSTRQSGYTF. CDR3 nucleotides: TGTGCCAGCAGCTCGACTCGACAGAGCGGCTACACCTTC.

The chain uses TRBV19 and TRBJ1-1, with D hard to call. CDR1 and CDR2 from the germline V gene are LNHDA and SQIVND (reference sequence). The length of the CDR3 is 13 residues. V was pared by 4 bases and J by 0 bases, with 6 bases between. The CDR3 region has the DNA TGTGCCAGTAGTACACACGTGAACACTGAAGCTTTCTTT. It translates to CASSTHVNTEAFF.

This sequence joins TRBV2 and TRBJ2-1; the match to TRBD1 covers 7 bases. This CDR3 spans 16 amino acids. J was trimmed by 0 bases and V by 6 bases; bases with no gene match: 8. Germline V lookup: CDR1 SNHLY, CDR2 FYNNEI. The CDR3 loop is CASSVLQGSSYNEQFF. DNA of the CDR3: TGTGCCAGCAGCGTATTACAGGGGAGCTCCTACAATGAGCAGTTCTTC.

The chain joins TRBV25-1 to TRBJ2-2; weak D call: TRBD1 (7 bases). The CDR3 loop spans 15 amino acids. V was shortened by 6 bases and J by 5 bases, with 16 bases between the two germline ends. CDR1 is MGHDK and CDR2 is SYGVNS in the germline V gene. The CDR3 spells CASSQGGGRTGELFF. The CDR3, as DNA: TGTGCCAGCAGCCAGGGGGGAGGACGAACCGGGGAGCTGTTTTTT.

The chain combines TRBV18 with TRBJ2-1; TRBD1 might be the D (7 bases). With 3 bases removed from V and 8 bases from J, the gap between germline ends came to 14 bases. CDR1 KGHSH and CDR2 LQKENI come from the germline V gene. This CDR3 spans 14 amino acids. This CDR3 is CASSPPPGGHEQFF. In DNA form, the CDR3 reads TGTGCCAGCTCACCTCCACCAGGGGGGCATGAGCAGTTCTTC.

The table lists this clone with a few counts. The chain employs TRBV27 and TRBJ2-7; D perhaps matches TRBD1 (6 bases). Germline CDR1 and CDR2: MNHEY and SMNVEV (reference sequence). V lost 11 bases and J 7 bases, leaving 9 bases between the germline ends. CDR3 length: 9 amino acids. CDR3 amino acids: CACQGEQYF. The DNA of the CDR3 is TGTGCCTGCCAGGGGGAGCAGTACTTC.

The chain employs TRBV18 and TRBJ1-4, with D possibly TRBD1 on 5 matching bases. Germline V gives CDR1 KGHSH, CDR2 LQKENI. Deletions cut 3 bases from V and 4 bases from J, with 12 bases between. The CDR3 is 15 amino acids. The CDR3 DNA reads TGTGCCAGCTCACCCTCCGGGGCCTATAATGAAAAACTGTTTTTT. Protein product: CASSPSGAYNEKLFF.

V is TRBV2 and J is TRBJ1-2; no firm D call. Germline V CDR1 and CDR2: SNHLY, FYNNEI. The V end lost 6 bases, the J end lost 8 bases, and 13 bases lay between the germline ends. The CDR3 covers 12 residues. The CDR3 nucleotides are TGTGCCAGCAGCCCACTCCGCTGGGGCTACACCTTC. Residues: CASSPLRWGYTF.

The chain links TRBV28 to TRBJ2-7; possibly TRBD1 for D (6 bases). The ends were cut back, 8 bases at V and 7 bases at J, with 18 bases in the middle. The germline V gene encodes CDR1 MDHEN and CDR2 SYDVKM. The CDR3 length is 13 residues. The chain's CDR3 is CASETQGLGEQYF. In DNA, the CDR3 is TGTGCCAGCGAAACGCAGGGGTTAGGGGAGCAGTACTTC.

The chain links TRBV10-2 to TRBJ1-2; D gene unclear. Germline lookup yields CDR1 WSHSY and CDR2 SAAADI. CDR3 length equals 12 residues. Trimming removed 0 bases at V and 7 bases at J, with 6 bases between. The CDR3 sequence is CASSESEGGYTF. CDR3 nucleotides: TGCGCCAGCAGTGAGTCAGAGGGTGGCTACACCTTC.

The chain recombines TRBV9 with TRBJ1-2; D not resolved. The V and J ends lost 4 bases and 0 bases respectively, with 13 bases between them. The CDR3 length is 15 residues. Germline lookup yields CDR1 SGDLS and CDR2 YYNGEE. The CDR3, as DNA: TGTGCCAGCAGCTCCGCCCAGGTCGCTAACTATGGCTACACCTTC. It translates to CASSSAQVANYGYTF.

The V and J genes are TRBV6-1 and TRBJ1-1; no firm D call. The CDR3 has 15 residues. CDR1 is MNHNS, CDR2 SASEGT, per germline. V was shortened by 1 base and J by 4 bases, with 13 bases between the two germline ends. The chain's CDR3 is CASSEGLGRITEAFF. The CDR3 DNA reads as TGTGCCAGCAGTGAAGGGTTGGGAAGGATCACTGAAGCTTTCTTT.

The rearrangement uses TRBV19 and TRBJ2-3, with 7 bases lining up with TRBD1. Germline V CDR1 and CDR2: LNHDA, SQIVND (reference sequence). This CDR3 contains 14 residues. Losses at the gene ends were 8 bases for V and 2 bases for J; bases not matched to a gene: 7. The CDR3 region is CASGTGTDTDTQYF. In nucleotides, the CDR3 is TGTGCCAGTGGGACCGGGACAGACACAGATACGCAGTATTTT.

This clone has a single count. The chain uses TRBV5-4 and TRBJ2-2, with D hard to call. CDR1 and CDR2 from the germline V gene are SGHNT and YYREEE (reference sequence). The V end was cut by 4 bases, the J end by 6 bases, with 16 bases between. This CDR3 has 15 residues. CDR3 coding DNA: TGTGCCAGCAGCCCCGGGCCCCGAAGTCCCGGGGAGCTGTTTTTT. It is translated as CASSPGPRSPGELFF. The variable domain in full, completed from reference TRBV5-4 and TRBJ2-2, reads ETGVTQSPTHLIKTRGQQVTLRCSSQSGHNTVSWYQQALGQGPQFIFQYYREEENGRGNFPPRFSGLQFPNYSSELNVNALELDDSALYLCASSPGPRSPGELFFGEGSRLTVL.

This chain joins TRBV19 and TRBJ1-1; 7 nucleotides match TRBD1. Trimming removed 7 bases from V and 3 bases from J; junction bases left unmatched: 11. Germline V lookup: CDR1 LNHDA, CDR2 SQIVND (reference sequence). The CDR3 sequence is 15 residues long. The CDR3 loop reads CASIQQGPVDTEAFF. The CDR3 nucleotides are TGTGCCAGTATCCAACAGGGGCCGGTGGACACTGAAGCTTTCTTT.

The chain is built from TRBV2 and TRBJ1-5; D not resolved. CDR3 length: 14 residues. CDR1 and CDR2 (germline): SNHLY, FYNNEI. The V gene lost 0 bases and the J gene lost 0 bases, with 3 bases spanning the gap. The CDR3 DNA sequence: TGTGCCAGCAGTGAAGCAAATAGCAATCAGCCCCAGCATTTT. Its protein product is CASSEANSNQPQHF. Full variable domain (outside the CDR3, taken from reference TRBV2 and TRBJ1-5): EPEVTQTPSHQVTQMGQEVILRCVPISNHLYFYWYRQILGQKVEFLVSFYNNEISEKSEIFDDQFSVERPDGSNFTLKIRSTKLEDSAMYFCASSEANSNQPQHFGDGTRLSIL.

The chain is built from TRBV5-1 and TRBJ2-1; perhaps TRBD2 as D (7 bases). V dropped 0 bases and J dropped 7 bases, with 17 bases sitting between them. CDR3 length: 16 residues. Germline assignment: CDR1 SGHRS and CDR2 YFSETQ. CDR3 amino acids: CASSLVVGRGGNEQFF. CDR3 DNA: TGCGCCAGCAGCTTGGTTGTCGGAAGGGGGGGAAATGAGCAGTTCTTC.